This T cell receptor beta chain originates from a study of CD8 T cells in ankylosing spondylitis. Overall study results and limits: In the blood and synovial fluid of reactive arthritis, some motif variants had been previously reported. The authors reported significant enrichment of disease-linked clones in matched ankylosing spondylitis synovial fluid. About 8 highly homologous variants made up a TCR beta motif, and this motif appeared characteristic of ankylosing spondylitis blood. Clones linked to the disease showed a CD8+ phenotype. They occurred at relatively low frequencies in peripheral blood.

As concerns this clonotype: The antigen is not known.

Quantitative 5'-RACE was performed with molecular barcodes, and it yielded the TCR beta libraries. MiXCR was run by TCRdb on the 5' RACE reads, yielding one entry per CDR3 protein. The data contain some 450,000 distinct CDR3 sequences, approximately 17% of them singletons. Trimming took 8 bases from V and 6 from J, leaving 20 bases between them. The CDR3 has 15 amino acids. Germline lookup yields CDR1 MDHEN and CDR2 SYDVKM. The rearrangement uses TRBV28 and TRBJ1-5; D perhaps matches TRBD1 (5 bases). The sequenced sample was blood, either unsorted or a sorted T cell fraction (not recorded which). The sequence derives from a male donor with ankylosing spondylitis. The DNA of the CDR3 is TGTGCCAGCGGACATTCTACAGGTTGGAGTCAGCCCCAGCATTTT. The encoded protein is CASGHSTGWSQPQHF.